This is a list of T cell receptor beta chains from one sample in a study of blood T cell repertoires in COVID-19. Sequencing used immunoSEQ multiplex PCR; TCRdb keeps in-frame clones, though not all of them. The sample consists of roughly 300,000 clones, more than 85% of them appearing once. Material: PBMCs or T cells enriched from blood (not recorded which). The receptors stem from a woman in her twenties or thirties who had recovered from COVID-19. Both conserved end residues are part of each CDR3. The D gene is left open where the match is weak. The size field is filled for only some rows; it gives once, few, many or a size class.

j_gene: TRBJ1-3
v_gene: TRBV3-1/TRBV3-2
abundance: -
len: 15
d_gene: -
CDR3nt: TGTGCCAGCAGCCCGACCGGAGGGGCTCGAAACACCATATATTTT
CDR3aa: CASSPTGGARNTIYF

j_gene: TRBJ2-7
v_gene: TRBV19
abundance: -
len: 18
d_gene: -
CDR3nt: TGTGCCAGTTCAACCACATACCATTTGAGGATGGAACCCTACGAGCAGTACTTC
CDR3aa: CASSTTYHLRMEPYEQYF

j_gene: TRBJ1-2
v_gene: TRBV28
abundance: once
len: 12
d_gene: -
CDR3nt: TGTGCCAGCAGTCTCCGGGGGTATGGCTACACCTTC
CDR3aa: CASSLRGYGYTF

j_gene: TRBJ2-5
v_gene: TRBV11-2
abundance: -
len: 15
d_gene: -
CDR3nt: TGTGCCAGCAGCCCTCGCCCGGGAGAGGTAGAGACCCAGTACTTC
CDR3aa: CASSPRPGEVETQYF

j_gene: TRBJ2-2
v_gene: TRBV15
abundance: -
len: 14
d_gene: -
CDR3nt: TGTGCCACCAGCAGTAAACGGGGGACCGGGGAGCTGTTTTTT
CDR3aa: CATSSKRGTGELFF

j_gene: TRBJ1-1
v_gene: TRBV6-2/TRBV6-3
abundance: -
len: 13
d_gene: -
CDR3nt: TGTGCCAGCAGTAACCGGAGAGACACTGAAGCTTTCTTT
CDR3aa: CASSNRRDTEAFF

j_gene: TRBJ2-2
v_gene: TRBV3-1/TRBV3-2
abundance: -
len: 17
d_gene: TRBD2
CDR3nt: TGTGCCAGCAGCCAAGATCGGGCTAGCGGGAACACCGGGGAGCTGTTTTTT
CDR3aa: CASSQDRASGNTGELFF

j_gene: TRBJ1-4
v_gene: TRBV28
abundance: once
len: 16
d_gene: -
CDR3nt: TGTGCCAGCAGTCCATTAGGGGGTACAACTAATGAAAAACTGTTTTTT
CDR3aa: CASSPLGGTTNEKLFF

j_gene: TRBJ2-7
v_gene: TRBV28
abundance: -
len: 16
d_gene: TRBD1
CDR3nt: TGTGCCAGCAGTTCCGCAGCCGGGACAGGGGGCCACGAGCAGTACTTC
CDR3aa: CASSSAAGTGGHEQYF

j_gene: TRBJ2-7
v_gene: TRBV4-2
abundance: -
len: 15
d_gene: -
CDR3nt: TGTGCCAGCAGCCAAGAGAGCGACAGGACCTACGAGCAGTACTTC
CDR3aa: CASSQESDRTYEQYF

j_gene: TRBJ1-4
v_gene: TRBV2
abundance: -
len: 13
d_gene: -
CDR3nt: TGTGCCAGCAGTGAAAGGGGTAATGAAAAACTGTTTTTT
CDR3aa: CASSERGNEKLFF

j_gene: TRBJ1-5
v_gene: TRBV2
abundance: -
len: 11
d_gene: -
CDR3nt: TGTGCCAGCAGTGGGAGCCAGCCCCAGCATTTT
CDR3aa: CASSGSQPQHF

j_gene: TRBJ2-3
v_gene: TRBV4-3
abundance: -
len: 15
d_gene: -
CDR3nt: TGCGCCAGCAGTCTAGGTGGAGGCGGGGCAGATACGCAGTATTTT
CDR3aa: CASSLGGGGADTQYF

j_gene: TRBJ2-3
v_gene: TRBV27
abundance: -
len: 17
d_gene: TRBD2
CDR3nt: TGTGCCAGCAGTCGCCGGACTAGCGGGGGGGTCACAGATACGCAGTATTTT
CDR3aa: CASSRRTSGGVTDTQYF

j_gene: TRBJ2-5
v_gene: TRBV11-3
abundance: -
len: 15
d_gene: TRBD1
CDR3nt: TGTGCCAGCAGCGCTCAGGGGGAGAACCAAGAGACCCAGTACTTC
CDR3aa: CASSAQGENQETQYF

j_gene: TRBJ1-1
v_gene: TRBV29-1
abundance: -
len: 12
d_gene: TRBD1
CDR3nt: TGCAGCGTAGCCGGGACAGGCACTGAAGCTTTCTTT
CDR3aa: CSVAGTGTEAFF

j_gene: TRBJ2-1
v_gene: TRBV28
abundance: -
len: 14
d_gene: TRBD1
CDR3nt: TGTGCCAGCAGTGGTCGACAGGGGTTTCATGAGCAGTTCTTC
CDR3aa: CASSGRQGFHEQFF

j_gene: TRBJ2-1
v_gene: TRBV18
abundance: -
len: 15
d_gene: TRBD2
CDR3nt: TGTGCCAGCTCACCAGAAGCGGGAGGGCGGCGGGAGCAGTTCTTC
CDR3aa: CASSPEAGGRREQFF

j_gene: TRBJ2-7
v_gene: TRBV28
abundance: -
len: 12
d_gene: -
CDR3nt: TGTGCCACCGAACGGGGAATCTACGAGCAGTACTTC
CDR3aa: CATERGIYEQYF

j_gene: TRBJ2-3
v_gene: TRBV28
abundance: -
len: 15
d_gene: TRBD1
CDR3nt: TGTGCCAGCAGTTTAGGACAGGATGACACAGATACGCAGTATTTT
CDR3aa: CASSLGQDDTDTQYF

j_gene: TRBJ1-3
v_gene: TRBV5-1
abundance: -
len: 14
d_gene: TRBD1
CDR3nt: TGCGCCAGCAGCTATCAGCAGGGGGAGAACACCATATATTTT
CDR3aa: CASSYQQGENTIYF

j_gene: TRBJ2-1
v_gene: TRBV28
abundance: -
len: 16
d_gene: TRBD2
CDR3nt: TGTGCCACCCGGGGTAGCGGGAAGTCCTCCTACAATGAGCAGTTCTTC
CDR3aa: CATRGSGKSSYNEQFF

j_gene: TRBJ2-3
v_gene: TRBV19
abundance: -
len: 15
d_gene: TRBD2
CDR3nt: TGTGCCAGTAACCGGGTACTAGCGGGCACAGATACGCAGTATTTT
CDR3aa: CASNRVLAGTDTQYF

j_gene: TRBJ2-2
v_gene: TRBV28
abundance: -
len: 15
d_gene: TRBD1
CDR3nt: TGTGCCAGCAGTCAGACAGGGATCAACACCGGGGAGCTGTTTTTT
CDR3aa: CASSQTGINTGELFF

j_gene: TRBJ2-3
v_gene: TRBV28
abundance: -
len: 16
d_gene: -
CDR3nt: TGTGCCAGCAGTTTACCCCCGGGGACTGCCACAGATACGCAGTATTTT
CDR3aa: CASSLPPGTATDTQYF

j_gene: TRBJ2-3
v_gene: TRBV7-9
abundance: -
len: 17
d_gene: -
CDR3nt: TGTGCCAGCAGCTCGTGGAGGGGGGGCGTTTTAACAGATACGCAGTATTTT
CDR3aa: CASSSWRGGVLTDTQYF

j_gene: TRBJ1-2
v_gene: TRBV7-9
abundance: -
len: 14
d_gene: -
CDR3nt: TGTGCCAGCAGCTCTGACGGGGAACCCTATGGCTACACCTTC
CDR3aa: CASSSDGEPYGYTF

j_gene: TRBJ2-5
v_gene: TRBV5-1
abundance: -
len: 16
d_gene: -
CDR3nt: TGCGCCAGCAGCTTAGGGCTGAGGCAGGGGTTGGAGACCCAGTACTTC
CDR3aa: CASSLGLRQGLETQYF

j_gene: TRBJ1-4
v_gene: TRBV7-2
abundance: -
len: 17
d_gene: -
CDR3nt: TGTGCCAGCAGCTCGTCGCCCTTCAGGGAACCGCGGGAAAAACTGTTTTTT
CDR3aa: CASSSSPFREPREKLFF

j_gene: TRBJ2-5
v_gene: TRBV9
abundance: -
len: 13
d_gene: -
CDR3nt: TGTGCCAGCAGCGTTGGTGTGACGGGGACCCAGTACTTC
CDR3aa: CASSVGVTGTQYF

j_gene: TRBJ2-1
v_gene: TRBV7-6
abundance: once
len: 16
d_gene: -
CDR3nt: TGTGCCAGCAGCCGAATATCCATGGAGGGCCGCAATGAGCAGTTCTTC
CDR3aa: CASSRISMEGRNEQFF

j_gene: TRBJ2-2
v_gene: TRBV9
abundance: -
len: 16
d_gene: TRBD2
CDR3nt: TGTGCCAGCAGCCCCGGCAGACTAGCGATAGCCGGGGAGCTGTTTTTT
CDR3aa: CASSPGRLAIAGELFF

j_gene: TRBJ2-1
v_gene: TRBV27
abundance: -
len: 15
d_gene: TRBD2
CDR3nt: TGTGCCAGCAGTTCCGGACTAGCGGGGAGGGATGAGCAGTTCTTC
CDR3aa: CASSSGLAGRDEQFF

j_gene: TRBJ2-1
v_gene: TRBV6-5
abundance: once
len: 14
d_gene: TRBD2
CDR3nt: TGTGCCAGCAGTTACGGCGGGAGCCACAATGAGCAGTTCTTC
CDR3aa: CASSYGGSHNEQFF

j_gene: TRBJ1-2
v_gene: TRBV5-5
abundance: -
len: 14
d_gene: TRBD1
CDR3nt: TGTGCCAGCAGCTCTGTACAGGGGAACTATGGCTACACCTTC
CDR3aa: CASSSVQGNYGYTF

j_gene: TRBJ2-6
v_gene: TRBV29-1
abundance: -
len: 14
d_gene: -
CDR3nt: TGCAGCGTTGGGTCTGGGCAAGGGGCCAACGTCCTGACTTTC
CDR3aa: CSVGSGQGANVLTF

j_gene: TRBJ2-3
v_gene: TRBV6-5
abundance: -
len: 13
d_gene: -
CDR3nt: TGTGCCAGCAGTTTCAGACAAACAGATACGCAGTATTTT
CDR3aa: CASSFRQTDTQYF

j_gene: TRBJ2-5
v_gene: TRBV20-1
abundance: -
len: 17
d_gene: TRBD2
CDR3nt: TGCAGTGCTAGTGGCCCGGGACTAGCGGGAATTCTCGAGACCCAGTACTTC
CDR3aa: CSASGPGLAGILETQYF